The clone carrying this TCR beta chain was counted between two and nine times. As yet, its antigen is unknown. The authors reverse transcribed all of the isolated RNA, so sequencing captured expressed TCRB transcripts. Sequenced by immunoSEQ multiplex PCR; TCRdb stores in-frame clones only, minus some. The table has under 200,000 clones, approximately 10% seen once; the top ten hold 0.45% to 0.6%. This record comes from a study of beta chain features in type 1 diabetes. Study-wide findings and caveats: For Type 1 diabetes patients, all four CD4+ subsets carried TCRB CDR3s that were moderately but significantly shorter. Compared to healthy donors, patients appeared to have naive, central memory and Treg TCRB repertoires that were more alike.

Per the germline V gene, CDR1 is SQVTM and CDR2 is ANQGSEA. V shed 4 bases and J shed 0 bases, with 12 bases lying between them. The CDR3 is 15 amino acids. The TCR sequence derives from a man aged 25-45 years with type 1 diabetes. The V call is TRBV29-1, the J call TRBJ2-2, with D possibly matching TRBD2 (5 bases). The sequencing input was central memory CD4+ T cells from blood. CDR3 protein: CSVGGVTTNTGELFF. CDR3 sequence (DNA): TGCAGCGTTGGAGGCGTGACTACGAACACCGGGGAGCTGTTTTTT.